This section outlines one T cell receptor (beta chain) sequence together with its context. What it recognizes is unknown. The repertoire was sequenced with immunoSEQ multiplex PCR; TCRdb's copy has only in-frame clones and lacks some. The table has 2.3 million or so clones, just over 90% seen once. The data originate from a study of shared clonotypes between healthy human individuals. Study details: Every donor yielded three CD4 naive, three CD4 memory, two CD8 naive and one CD8 memory plate. General observations from the study: With few donors, the genetic and exposure-history diversity represented was limited. The generation probabilities recorded for non-shared clonotypes fell below those of clonotypes shared by all four donors. In several donors, about 5% of naive CD4 clonotypes appeared in common.

From germline, CDR1 is LGHNA and CDR2 YNFKEQ. Trimming took 4 bases from V and 2 from J, leaving 21 bases between them. This CDR3 comprises 17 residues. The sequence came from a man younger than 35 in good health. Some clones in this sample may be carry-over from other donors' samples. Material: naive CD4+ T cells from PBMCs. Subset of the sample: CD45RA+ positively selected. This chain uses TRBV4-2 with TRBJ2-7; either TRBD1 or TRBD2 may supply D (5 bases each). CDR3 loop: CASSLVQDGAVTYEQYF. The CDR3, as DNA: TGTGCCAGCAGCCTAGTACAGGACGGGGCAGTCACCTACGAGCAGTACTTC.